This T cell receptor beta chain was identified during a study of Graves' ophthalmopathy and Graves' hyperthyroidism. The V end was cut by 5 bases, the J end by 0 bases, with 11 bases between. This CDR3 region has 14 residues. CDR1 MNHNS and CDR2 SASEGT come from the germline V gene. Donors with ophthalmopathy: moderate-to-severe activity, CAS ≥3, NOSPECS ≥4, duration under 3 months. Orbital computed tomography and thyroid ultrasound, along with TRAb, serum thyroxine and clinical symptoms, underpinned diagnosis. PBMCs were isolated from an approximately 10 ml sample of fresh peripheral blood. In this sample, this clonotype turned up many times. Its specificity is not known. Amplified material comprised TCR beta CDR3 regions derived from RNA transcripts. The first round was an RT-PCR with HTBI primers, and the second round was a multiplex PCR. TCRdb reprocessed the multiplex PCR reads via MiXCR and lists one record per CDR3 protein. Seen here are some 750,000 distinct CDR3 sequences, roughly 40% observed once, and the top ten hold about 40%.

Overall study findings and caveats: Blood repertoires reportedly contained most expanded thyroid clonotypes above 0.001 frequency.

The TCR was taken from an adult man with Graves' ophthalmopathy. The chain is built from TRBV6-1 and TRBJ2-7, with D perhaps TRBD1 or TRBD2 (5 bases each). The sequenced sample was peripheral blood. The CDR3 reads CASSRDGSSYEQYF. The CDR3 coding sequence is TGTGCCAGCAGTCGGGACGGCAGCTCCTACGAGCAGTACTTC.